These 28 T cell receptor beta chains were all obtained from the same sample, sequenced in a study of cytomegalovirus exposure and HLA in healthy donors. Clones were read by immunoSEQ multiplex PCR, and TCRdb kept only the in-frame ones, dropping some. Counted here are about 64,000 clones, roughly 89% occurring once; the ten biggest clones make up approximately 1.5%. Material: PBMCs. The receptor set was obtained from a woman aged 18 to 35 in good health and CMV-seronegative.

This clone has a single count. V is TRBV29-1 and J is TRBJ1-1, with D uncertain. The length of the CDR3 is 13 residues. Germline CDR1 SQVTM, CDR2 ANQGSEA. V lost 7 bases and J 2 bases, leaving 14 bases between the germline ends. The CDR3 sequence: CSGAIMSNTEAFF. As DNA, the CDR3 is TGCAGCGGGGCCATTATGTCAAACACTGAAGCTTTCTTT.

The rearrangement joins TRBV7-8 to TRBJ2-2; a possible D gene is TRBD1 (5 bases). Per germline, CDR1 SGHVS and CDR2 FQNEAQ. V lost 2 bases and J 1 base, leaving 8 bases between the germline ends. The CDR3 extends over 15 amino acids. This CDR3 is CASSLPGQNTGELFF. In DNA, the CDR3 is TGTGCCAGCAGCTTACCTGGACAGAACACCGGGGAGCTGTTTTTT.

The chain employs TRBV12-5 and TRBJ2-5; TRBD2 aligns across 8 bases. Trimming at V came to 7 bases and at J to 4 bases, leaving 8 bases not matched to a gene. The V gene's germline CDR1 is LGHNT and CDR2 FRNRAP. The CDR3 consists of 14 residues. The CDR3 sequence: CASALTGGRETQYF. In DNA form, the CDR3 reads TGTGCTAGTGCTCTCACGGGGGGGCGAGAGACCCAGTACTTC.

This clone occurred once. V usage is TRBV4-3 and J usage is TRBJ2-1; D gene unclear. This CDR3 spans 15 amino acids. Germline V gene data show CDR1 as LGHNA and CDR2 as YSLEER. The V and J ends lost 0 bases and 3 bases respectively, with 9 bases between them. The CDR3 DNA reads as TGCGCCAGCAGCCAAGAGCAGGCGATCTACAATGAGCAGTTCTTC. Translated: CASSQEQAIYNEQFF.

CDR3: CASSLAGTDTQYF. CDR3 in DNA: TGTGCCAGCAGCTTGGCTGGCACAGATACGCAGTATTTT. This chain connects TRBV5-5 to TRBJ2-3; D unresolved. The CDR3 sequence is 13 residues long. Germline-derived CDR1 and CDR2 are SGHKS and YYEKEE (reference sequence). V lost 0 bases to trimming and J lost 1 base, with 3 bases between them. Filled out from reference TRBV5-5 and TRBJ2-3, the complete variable domain reads DAGVTQSPTHLIKTRGQQVTLRCSPISGHKSVSWYQQVLGQGPQFIFQYYEKEERGRGNFPDRFSARQFPNYSSELNVNALLLGDSALYLCASSLAGTDTQYFGPGTRLTVL.

V and J are TRBV5-5 and TRBJ2-2, with TRBD2 identical over 8 bases. V was clipped by 0 bases and J by 2 bases; unmatched bases: 3. The germline gives CDR1 SGHKS, CDR2 YYEKEE (reference sequence). The CDR3 consists of 16 residues. This CDR3 reads CASSLGGGRNTGELFF. In DNA form, the CDR3 reads TGTGCCAGCAGCTTGGGCGGGGGGAGAAACACCGGGGAGCTGTTTTTT.

This clone appeared once. The V gene is TRBV27, the J gene TRBJ2-7; D perhaps matches TRBD2 (6 bases). CDR1 is MNHEY and CDR2 is SMNVEV in the germline V gene (reference sequence). The V end was cut by 3 bases, the J end by 5 bases, with 11 bases between. The CDR3 length is 13 residues. In DNA, the CDR3 is TGTGCCAGCAGTTTGGAGGGAACCCACGAGCAGTACTTC. It is translated as CASSLEGTHEQYF.

The V and J genes are TRBV11-2 and TRBJ2-2; 7 nucleotides match TRBD1. Germline-derived CDR1 and CDR2 are SGHAT and FQNNGV. The CDR3 is made up of 16 amino acids. V was pared by 5 bases and J by 2 bases, with 8 bases of the junction left unmatched. The CDR3 sequence: CASSAPGQRNTGELFF. The CDR3 nucleotides read TGTGCCAGCAGCGCCCCGGGACAGAGAAACACCGGGGAGCTGTTTTTT.

This chain links TRBV19 with TRBJ1-6; 8 positions agree with TRBD1. This CDR3 is 12 amino acids long. The V and J ends lost 10 bases and 10 bases, in that order; junction bases with no gene match: 6. CDR1 LNHDA and CDR2 SQIVND come from the germline V gene (reference sequence). CDR3 coding DNA: TGTGCCACCACGGACAGGGACTCACCCCTCCACTTT. It yields the protein CATTDRDSPLHF.

The chain joins TRBV28 to TRBJ1-4, with TRBD1 matching over 9 bases. Germline V CDR1 and CDR2: MDHEN, SYDVKM. The CDR3 consists of 17 residues. The trim removed 6 bases at V and 7 bases at J, leaving 15 bases unmatched. Here the CDR3 reads CASSAEGQGFLSEKLFF. The CDR3 nucleotides are TGTGCCAGCAGCGCCGAGGGACAGGGTTTCCTTAGTGAAAAACTGTTTTTT.

The chain has TRBV19 and TRBJ2-1; 8 bases align to TRBD1. Trimming took 6 bases from V and 1 from J; bases not matched to a gene: 5. CDR3 length equals 15 residues. Germline CDR1 is LNHDA and CDR2 is SQIVND (reference sequence). The DNA for the CDR3 is TGTGCCAGTAGCGCAAACAGGGGGTCCTACAATGAGCAGTTCTTC. Its protein is CASSANRGSYNEQFF. Full variable domain (missing parts from reference TRBV19 and TRBJ2-1): DGGITQSPKYLFRKEGQNVTLSCEQNLNHDAMYWYRQDPGQGLRLIYYSQIVNDFQKGDIAEGYSVSREKKESFPLTVTSAQKNPTAFYLCASSANRGSYNEQFFGPGTRLTVL.

The chain links TRBV7-2 to TRBJ2-3; possibly TRBD2 for D (5 bases). CDR1 is SGHTA, CDR2 FQGNSA, per germline. This CDR3 spans 13 amino acids. V lost 5 bases to trimming and J lost 8 bases, with 14 bases between them. Here the CDR3 DNA reads TGTGCCAGCAGCCCGAGGGAAATGGGTACGCAGTATTTT. Translating it yields CASSPREMGTQYF.

The J gene is TRBJ2-3, the V gene TRBV7-2; D may be TRBD1 (5 bases). CDR1 SGHTA and CDR2 FQGNSA come from the germline V gene. This CDR3 has 16 amino acids. V shed 4 bases and J shed 1 base, with 15 bases lying between them. In nucleotides, the CDR3 is TGTGCCAGCAGCTCAATGCAGGGCGCCGGCACAGATACGCAGTATTTT. Its translation is CASSSMQGAGTDTQYF.

The chain carries TRBV29-1 and TRBJ2-2; TRBD1 agrees at 10 bases. The junction had 8 bases not matched to a gene; V was cut back by 5 bases and J by 5 bases. Germline V gene lookup returns CDR1 SQVTM and CDR2 ANQGSEA. This CDR3 contains 15 residues. CDR3 region: CSVSHDRGQTGELFF. In DNA form, the CDR3 reads TGCAGCGTTTCCCACGACAGGGGGCAAACCGGGGAGCTGTTTTTT.

The DNA of the CDR3 is TGTGCCAGCAGCCAAACTAGCCTTGAGAATGAGCAGTTCTTC. Amino acid sequence: CASSQTSLENEQFF. The chain uses TRBV7-3 and TRBJ2-1; the D gene is possibly TRBD2 (6 bases). Trimming cost V 5 bases and J 7 bases, with 15 bases left between them. The V gene's germline CDR1 is SGHTA and CDR2 FQGTGA. The CDR3 is made up of 14 amino acids.

The CDR3 is CASSSDYSNQPQHF. The DNA of the CDR3 is TGCGCCAGCAGTTCAGATTATAGCAATCAGCCCCAGCATTTT. This chain uses TRBV4-3 with TRBJ1-5; no firm D call. This CDR3 is built from 14 residues. The V end was cut by 6 bases, the J end by 0 bases, with 9 bases between. The germline V gene has CDR1 LGHNA and CDR2 YSLEER.

This clone was seen only a few times. CDR3 loop: CASSFGTAYNSPLHF. DNA of the CDR3: TGTGCCAGCAGCTTCGGGACAGCTTATAATTCACCCCTCCACTTT. J is TRBJ1-6 and V is TRBV5-6, with TRBD1 identical over 7 bases. The CDR3 runs 15 residues. The germline V gene has CDR1 SGHDT and CDR2 YYEEEE. V dropped 2 bases and J dropped 4; count of bases not matched to a gene: 3.

The chain links TRBV5-1 to TRBJ1-4; 7 bases match TRBD1. Losses at the gene ends were 4 bases for V and 8 bases for J; bases not matched to a gene: 14. Germline assignment: CDR1 SGHRS and CDR2 YFSETQ. The CDR3 has 16 amino acids. CDR3 bases: TGCGCCAGCAGCCGAGCCATGACAGGGATCCCGGAAAAACTGTTTTTT. Its protein product is CASSRAMTGIPEKLFF.

The chain employs TRBV5-1 and TRBJ2-5; 9 bases are shared with TRBD2. CDR1 is SGHRS, CDR2 YFSETQ, per germline. CDR3 length: 15 amino acids. With V trimmed by 0 bases and J by 2 bases, 2 bases remained unmatched. Here the CDR3 reads CASSLGLAGQETQYF. CDR3 DNA: TGCGCCAGCAGCTTGGGTCTAGCGGGGCAAGAGACCCAGTACTTC.

The gene calls are TRBV4-3 and TRBJ1-4; tentatively, D is TRBD1 (5 bases). The CDR3 totals 16 residues. Deletions cut 4 bases from V and 5 bases from J, with 17 bases between. The germline V gene encodes CDR1 LGHNA and CDR2 YSLEER. CDR3 protein: CASSPTPGNENEKLFF. DNA for the CDR3: TGCGCCAGCAGCCCAACCCCAGGGAACGAAAATGAAAAACTGTTTTTT.

V is TRBV25-1 and J is TRBJ2-2, with TRBD2 matching over 8 bases. CDR3 length: 14 residues. After removal of 8 bases from V and 4 bases from J, the junction contained 6 bases not matched to a gene. The germline V gene has CDR1 MGHDK and CDR2 SYGVNS. The DNA for the CDR3 is TGTGCCAGCCTAGGGGGACTAGTCACCGGGGAGCTGTTTTTT. Residues: CASLGGLVTGELFF.

This rearrangement joins TRBV6-5 to TRBJ2-1; the match to TRBD2 covers 8 bases. Germline V CDR1 and CDR2: MNHEY, SVGAGI. V was pared by 5 bases and J by 9 bases, with 3 bases of the junction left unmatched. The CDR3 totals 12 residues. CDR3 in amino acids: CASSILAGEQFF. The CDR3 bases are TGTGCCAGCAGTATTCTAGCGGGTGAGCAGTTCTTC.

This rearrangement joins TRBV30 to TRBJ1-1; D remains ambiguous. This CDR3 is 14 amino acids long. The V gene lost 0 bases and the J gene lost 5 bases, with 13 bases spanning the gap. Germline CDR1 GTSNPN, CDR2 SVGIG (reference sequence). The CDR3 protein is CAWSVLHPATEAFF. The CDR3 DNA reads TGTGCCTGGAGTGTACTACACCCGGCGACTGAAGCTTTCTTT.

This clone was recorded once. The J gene is TRBJ2-2, the V gene TRBV5-1; D is perhaps TRBD2 (6 bases). This CDR3 comprises 16 residues. Germline assignment: CDR1 SGHRS and CDR2 YFSETQ. V shed 0 bases and J shed 1 base, with 10 bases lying between them. This CDR3 reads CASSLEVSGNTGELFF. The CDR3 bases are TGCGCCAGCAGCTTGGAAGTTAGCGGGAACACCGGGGAGCTGTTTTTT. The full variable domain, its missing parts supplied by reference TRBV5-1 and TRBJ2-2, is KAGVTQTPRYLIKTRGQQVTLSCSPISGHRSVSWYQQTPGQGLQFLFEYFSETQRNKGNFPGRFSGRQFSNSRSEMNVSTLELGDSALYLCASSLEVSGNTGELFFGEGSRLTVL.

The chain recombines TRBV7-3 with TRBJ2-3; 14 nucleotides match TRBD2. The V segment lost 4 bases and the J segment 7 bases; nucleotides outside the gene matches: 7. The V gene's germline CDR1 is SGHTA and CDR2 FQGTGA. The length of the CDR3 is 16 residues. CDR3 sequence reads: CASSSNGLAGGNTQYF. In nucleotides, the CDR3 is TGTGCCAGCAGCTCCAATGGACTAGCGGGGGGAAATACGCAGTATTTT.

The gene calls are TRBV11-3 and TRBJ2-1, with a tentative D call TRBD2 (6 bases). V was cut by 1 base and J by 2 bases, with 9 bases left in between. The CDR3 has 15 residues. CDR1 and CDR2 from the germline V gene are SGHNT and YENEEA. The CDR3 DNA reads as TGTGCCAGCAGCTTAGGCGGGAAACCCTACAATGAGCAGTTCTTC. It encodes CASSLGGKPYNEQFF.

The genes are TRBV4-2 and TRBJ2-2, with 8 bases matching TRBD2. This CDR3 is built from 16 residues. With 2 bases clipped from V and 0 bases from J, the junction kept 2 bases outside the gene matches. The germline V gene has CDR1 LGHNA and CDR2 YNFKEQ. Here the CDR3 DNA reads TGTGCCAGCAGCCAACCGGGGGGGCCGAACACCGGGGAGCTGTTTTTT. Its translation is CASSQPGGPNTGELFF.

The chain uses TRBV18 and TRBJ2-5, with TRBD1 matching 9 bases. Germline V gene lookup returns CDR1 KGHSH and CDR2 LQKENI. The CDR3 length is 21 residues. V gave up 3 bases and J gave up 4 bases; unmatched junction bases: 24. The CDR3 coding sequence is TGTGCCAGCTCACCCCAGGGACAGGGTTTTTCACCCGCTGGGGTACGAGAGACCCAGTACTTC. As protein: CASSPQGQGFSPAGVRETQYF.